This T cell receptor (beta chain) was sequenced during a study of T cells after yellow fever vaccination. Study in general: When fractions had low cell numbers, they were prepared with SMART-Seq v4 Ultra Low Input. Study-wide findings and caveats: High-abundance clonotypes from the bulk population could contaminate FACS-sorted repertoires.

TCRdb itself ran the 5' RACE reads through MiXCR, one entry per CDR3 protein. The sample holds approximately 31,000 distinct CDR3 sequences, 8% to 11% seen once. This clonotype was seen ten or more times. The sequences come from PBMCs, either bulk or a sorted T-cell subset (CD4+, CD8+, memory, or dextramer-sorted; not recorded which), collected approximately 15 days after the first yellow fever vaccination. This sequence originates from a man between 18 and 35 years old who received the YFV17D yellow fever vaccine.

CDR3 nucleotide sequence: TGTGCCAGCAGTGAAGGACAGGGGAACTATGGCTACACCTTC. This translates into CASSEGQGNYGYTF. This chain connects TRBV6-1 to TRBJ1-2; TRBD1 matches at 8 bases. The CDR3 runs 14 residues. CDR1 and CDR2 from the germline V gene are MNHNS and SASEGT. J lost 2 bases, V lost 1 base, and 0 bases had no gene match.